The next 4 T cell receptor beta chains were all read from a single sample in a study of blood T cell repertoires in COVID-19. The assay was immunoSEQ multiplex PCR, and TCRdb's table has in-frame clones only and misses some. Here the sample spans 280,000 or so clones, 85% to 90% being singletons. Material: PBMCs or T cells enriched from blood (not recorded which). Every receptor here comes from a woman in her forties or fifties who had been exposed to COVID-19.

This chain links TRBV28 with TRBJ1-6, with TRBD1 matching 7 bases. V shed 6 bases and J 5 bases; nucleotides not matched to a gene: 13. Germline values: CDR1 MDHEN, CDR2 SYDVKM. The CDR3 covers 17 residues. In DNA form, the CDR3 reads TGTGCCAGCAGAGAGCTTCAGGGGGTAGCCAATAATTCACCCCTCCACTTT. This gives the protein CASRELQGVANNSPLHF.

This sequence joins TRBV7-9 and TRBJ1-5; unclear D gene. V lost 2 bases and J 2 bases, leaving 4 bases between the germline ends. Germline V gene sequence: CDR1 SEHNR, CDR2 FQNEAQ (reference sequence). The CDR3 covers 13 residues. The CDR3 sequence is CASSLRGNQPQHF. CDR3 bases: TGTGCCAGCAGCTTACGGGGCAATCAGCCCCAGCATTTT.

The chain has TRBV2 and TRBJ2-7; 9 bases line up with TRBD1. Germline lookup yields CDR1 SNHLY and CDR2 FYNNEI. After removal of 7 bases from V and 4 bases from J, the junction contained 8 bases not matched to a gene. The CDR3 has 14 amino acids. The CDR3 reads CASTEDRGSYEQYF. In DNA, the CDR3 is TGTGCCAGCACCGAGGACAGGGGATCGTACGAGCAGTACTTC.

The gene calls are TRBV18 and TRBJ2-3; D is unclear. The CDR3 runs to 15 residues. V lost 0 bases and J 0 bases, leaving 7 bases between the germline ends. Germline CDR1 reads KGHSH; CDR2 reads LQKENI. CDR3 region: CASSPPTVSTDTQYF. CDR3 nucleotide sequence: TGTGCCAGCTCACCACCAACGGTTAGCACAGATACGCAGTATTTT.